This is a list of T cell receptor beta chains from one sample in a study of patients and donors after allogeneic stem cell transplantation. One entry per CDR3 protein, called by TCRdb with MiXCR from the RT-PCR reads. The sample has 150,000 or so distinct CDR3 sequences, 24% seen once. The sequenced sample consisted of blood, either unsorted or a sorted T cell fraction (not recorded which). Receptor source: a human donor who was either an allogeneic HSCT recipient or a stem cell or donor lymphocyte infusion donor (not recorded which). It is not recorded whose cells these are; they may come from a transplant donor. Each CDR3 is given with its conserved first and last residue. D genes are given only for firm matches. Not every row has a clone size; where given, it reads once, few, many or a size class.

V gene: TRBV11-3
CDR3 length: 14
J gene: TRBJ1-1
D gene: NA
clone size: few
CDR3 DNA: TGTGCCAGCAGCTTATCGGGGGATTACACTGAAGCTTTCTTT
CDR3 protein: CASSLSGDYTEAFF

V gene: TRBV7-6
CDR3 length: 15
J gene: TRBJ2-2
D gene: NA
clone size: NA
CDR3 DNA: TGTGCCAGCAGCTTCGGGCGGGAGAACACCGGGGAGCTGTTTTTT
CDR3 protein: CASSFGRENTGELFF

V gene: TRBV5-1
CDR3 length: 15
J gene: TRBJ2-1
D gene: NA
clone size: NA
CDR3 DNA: TGCGCCAGCAGCTTGAATCCCCTCCCCGGGGATGAGCAGTTCTTC
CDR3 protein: CASSLNPLPGDEQFF

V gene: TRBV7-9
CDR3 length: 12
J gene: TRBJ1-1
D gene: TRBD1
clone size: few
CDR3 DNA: TGTGCCAGCAGCTTGGGACAGTTTGATGCTTTCTTT
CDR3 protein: CASSLGQFDAFF

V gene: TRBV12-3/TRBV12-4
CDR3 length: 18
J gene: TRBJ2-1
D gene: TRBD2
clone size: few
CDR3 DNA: TGTGCCAGCAGTTTACCCCGGACTAGCGGGATCTATTTCGATGAGCAGTTCTTC
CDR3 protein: CASSLPRTSGIYFDEQFF

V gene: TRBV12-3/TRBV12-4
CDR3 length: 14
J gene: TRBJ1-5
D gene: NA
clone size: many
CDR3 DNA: TGTGCCAGCAGCCTCGGGGGATTCAATCAGCCCCAGCATTTT
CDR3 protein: CASSLGGFNQPQHF

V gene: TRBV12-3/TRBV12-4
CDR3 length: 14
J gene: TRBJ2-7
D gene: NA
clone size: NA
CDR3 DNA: TGTGCCAGCAGTTTAGGGACATCGGAGTGGGAGCAGTACTTC
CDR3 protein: CASSLGTSEWEQYF

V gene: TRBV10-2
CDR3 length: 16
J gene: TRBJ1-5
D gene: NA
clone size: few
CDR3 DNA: TGCGCCAGCAGTGAGATTCCATCGGGCTACAATCAGCCCCAGCATTTT
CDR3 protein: CASSEIPSGYNQPQHF

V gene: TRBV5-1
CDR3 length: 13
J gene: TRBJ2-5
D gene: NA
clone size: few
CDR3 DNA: TGCGCCAGCAGACTTCAGCTGGGGGAGACCCAGTACTTC
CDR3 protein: CASRLQLGETQYF

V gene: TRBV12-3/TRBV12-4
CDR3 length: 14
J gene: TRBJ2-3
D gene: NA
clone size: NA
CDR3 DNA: TGTGCCACCTCGTGGCGGGGGCCGAGGGATACGCAGTATTTT
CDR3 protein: CATSWRGPRDTQYF

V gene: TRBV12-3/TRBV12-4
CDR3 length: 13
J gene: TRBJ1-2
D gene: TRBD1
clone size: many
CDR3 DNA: TGTGCCAGCAGGGTCGACAGGGGCGGAGGCTACACCTTC
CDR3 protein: CASRVDRGGGYTF

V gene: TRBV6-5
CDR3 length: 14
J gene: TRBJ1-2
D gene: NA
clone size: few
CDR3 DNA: TGTGCCAGCAGTACTCCTGAGGGGGGCTATGGCTACACCTTC
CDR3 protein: CASSTPEGGYGYTF

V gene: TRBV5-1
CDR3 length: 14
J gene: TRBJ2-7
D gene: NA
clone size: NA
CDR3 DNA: TGCGCCAGCAGCTCCGGGACGGCTCTTTACGAGCAGTACTTC
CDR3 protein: CASSSGTALYEQYF

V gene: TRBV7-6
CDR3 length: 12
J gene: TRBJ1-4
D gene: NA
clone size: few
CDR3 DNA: TGTGCCAGCAGCGCAAAGGTGGAAAAACTGTTTTTT
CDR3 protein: CASSAKVEKLFF

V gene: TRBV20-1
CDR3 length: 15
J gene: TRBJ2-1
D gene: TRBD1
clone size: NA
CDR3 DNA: TGCAGTGCTAATGGACAGGGCAGGGCCCCCAATGAGCAGTTCTTC
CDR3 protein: CSANGQGRAPNEQFF

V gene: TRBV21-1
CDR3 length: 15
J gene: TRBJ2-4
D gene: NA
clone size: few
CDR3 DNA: TGTGCCAGCCCAACTCGAGGCATTTGCAAAAACATTCAGTACTTC
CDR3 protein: CASPTRGICKNIQYF

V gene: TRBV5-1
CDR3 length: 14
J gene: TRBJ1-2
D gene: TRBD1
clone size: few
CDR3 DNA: TGCGCCAGCAGCACCCGGACAGGGGAATATGGCTACACCTTC
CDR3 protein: CASSTRTGEYGYTF

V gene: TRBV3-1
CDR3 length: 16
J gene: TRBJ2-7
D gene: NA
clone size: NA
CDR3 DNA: TGTGCCAGCAGCCAAGAATGGGCCAAAGAGTCCTACGAGCAGTACTTC
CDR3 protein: CASSQEWAKESYEQYF

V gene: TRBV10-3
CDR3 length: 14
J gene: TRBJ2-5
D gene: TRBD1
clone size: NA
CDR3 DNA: TGTGCCATCAGTGGTGGGACAGGGGAAGAGACCCAGTACTTC
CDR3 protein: CAISGGTGEETQYF

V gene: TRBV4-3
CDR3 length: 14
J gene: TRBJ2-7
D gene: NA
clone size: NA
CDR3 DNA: TGCGCCAGCAGCCACGGTCGGGCGACCTACGAGCAGTACTTC
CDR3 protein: CASSHGRATYEQYF

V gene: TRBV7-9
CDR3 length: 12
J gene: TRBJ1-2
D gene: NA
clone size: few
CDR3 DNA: TGTGCCAGCAGCTCCAATTCCTATGGCTACACCTTC
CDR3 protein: CASSSNSYGYTF

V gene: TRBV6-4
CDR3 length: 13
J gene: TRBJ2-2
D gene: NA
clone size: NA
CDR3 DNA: TGTGCCAGCAGAGGGACGAACACCGGGGAGCTGTTTTTT
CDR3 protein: CASRGTNTGELFF

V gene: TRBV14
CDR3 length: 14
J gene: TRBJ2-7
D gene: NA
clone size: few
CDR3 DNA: TGTGCCAGCAGCCAAGATACGACAGCCTACGAGCAGTACTTC
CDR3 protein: CASSQDTTAYEQYF

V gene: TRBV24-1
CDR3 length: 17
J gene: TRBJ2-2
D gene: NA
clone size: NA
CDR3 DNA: TGTGCCACCAGTGATTTTAGCCGGGACGGCAATCCCGGGGAGCTGTTTTTT
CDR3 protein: CATSDFSRDGNPGELFF

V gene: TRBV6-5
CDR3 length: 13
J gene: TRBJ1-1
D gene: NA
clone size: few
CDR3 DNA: TGTGCCAGCAGTTACTCGGACCTCAAATCACCTTTCTTT
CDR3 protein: CASSYSDLKSPFF

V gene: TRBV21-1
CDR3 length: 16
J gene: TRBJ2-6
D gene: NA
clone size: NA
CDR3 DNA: TGTGCCAGCAGCAAATCTGGACAGCCCGGGGCCAACGTCCTGACTTTC
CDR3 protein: CASSKSGQPGANVLTF

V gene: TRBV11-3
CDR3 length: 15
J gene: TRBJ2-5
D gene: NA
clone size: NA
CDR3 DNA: TGTGCCAGCAGCTTAGAGACTTGGGGCCAAGAGACCCAGTACTTC
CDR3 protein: CASSLETWGQETQYF

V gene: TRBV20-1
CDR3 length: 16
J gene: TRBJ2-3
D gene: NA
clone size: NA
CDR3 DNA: TGCAGTGCCCCACCCGGGGACCCTCGCGGTCTAGATACGCAGTATTTT
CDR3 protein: CSAPPGDPRGLDTQYF

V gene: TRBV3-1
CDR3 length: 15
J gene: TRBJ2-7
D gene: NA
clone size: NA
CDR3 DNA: TGTGCCAGCAGCCAAGTGGCCGGGGGACATTACGAGCAGTACTTC
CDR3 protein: CASSQVAGGHYEQYF

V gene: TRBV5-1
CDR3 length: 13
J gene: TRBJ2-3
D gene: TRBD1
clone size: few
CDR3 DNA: TGCGCCAGCAGCATTACAGGGGCTGATACGCAGTATTTT
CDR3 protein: CASSITGADTQYF

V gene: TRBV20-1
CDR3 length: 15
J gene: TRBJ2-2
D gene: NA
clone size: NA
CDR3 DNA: TGCAGTGCTAGAGATGTAACCGGGAACACCGGGGAGCTGTTTTTT
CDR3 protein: CSARDVTGNTGELFF

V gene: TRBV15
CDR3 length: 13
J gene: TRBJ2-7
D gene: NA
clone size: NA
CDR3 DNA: TGTGCCACCAGCTCCTCCCAGGGCTTCGAGCAGTACTTC
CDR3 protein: CATSSSQGFEQYF

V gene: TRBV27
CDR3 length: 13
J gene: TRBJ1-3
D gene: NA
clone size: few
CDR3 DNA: TGTGCCAGCAGGGCCCAGAGGGGAAACACCATATATTTT
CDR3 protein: CASRAQRGNTIYF

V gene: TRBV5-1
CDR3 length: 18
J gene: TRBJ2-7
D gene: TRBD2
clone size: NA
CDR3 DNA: TGCGCCAGCAGCTTAACCCTTCACGGGACTAGCGGATCCTACGAGCAGTACTTC
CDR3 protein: CASSLTLHGTSGSYEQYF

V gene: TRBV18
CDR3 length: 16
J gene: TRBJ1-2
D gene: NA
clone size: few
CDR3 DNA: TGTGCCAGCTCACCACCCTCAAAGACAGAAACCTATGGCTACACCTTC
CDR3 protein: CASSPPSKTETYGYTF

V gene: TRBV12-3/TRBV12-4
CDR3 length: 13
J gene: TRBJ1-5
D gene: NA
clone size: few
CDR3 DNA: TGTGCCAGCAGATCGACACCGTATCAGCCCCAGCATTTT
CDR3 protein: CASRSTPYQPQHF